This TCR beta chain was sequenced during a study of blood T cell repertoires in COVID-19 (dated by TCRdb to about 2020). At the level of the whole study: The collaborator samples originated in the United States, Italy and Spain and spanned the acute and convalescent phases of COVID-19. The prospective study material was composed of cDNA or gDNA derived from T cells, B-cell-depleted T cells, or PBMCs. Deeply sampled blood TCRbeta repertoires from subjects exposed to, actively infected with, or recovered from COVID-19 were included in the dataset. The repertoires were released in a freely available public database meant as a resource for research on the immune response to SARS-CoV-2. The samples were drawn from the first 160 participants of the ongoing ImmuneRACE study and from 1,200 or so subjects provided by 6 global collaborators. Nearly every sample came with metadata listing a de-identified subject ID, COVID-19 status, age in years and sex. Where available, HLA class I and class II types were obtained from metadata supplied by the sample provider rather than from assay-based typing.

On this clone itself: It has no known antigen specificity. No base qualities exist here, and no much larger clone lies one base off it.

Results the study describes overall, beyond this receptor: Clinical and demographic metadata were provided uncurated, with the amount varying by source and participant.

TCRbeta CDR3 regions were amplified from genomic DNA using the immunoSEQ Assay, a bias-controlled multiplex PCR. The authors processed their data as follows. The number of nucleated cells in each sample was estimated from the amplification of reference gene primers within the assay. To quantify the absolute abundance of each unique TCRbeta CDR3 rearrangement, sequence reads were collapsed and filtered. For each sample, productive Simpson clonality was calculated by taking the square root of Simpson's diversity index across productive rearrangements. In its TCRdb copy, this immuneACCESS table keeps in-frame sequences only and misses some clones. Where compared with another copy, unresolved V genes explain less than half of these, and the others have no known cause. That table is the source of V, J and clone size, and D and trimming were worked out from the DNA. This sample gives just over 90,000 clones in total; just under 80% of them show up just once. About 16% of the sample is taken by the ten largest.

From a lookup of the germline V gene, CDR1 and CDR2 are MNHEY and SVGAGI. The CDR3, cysteine through phenylalanine, is 14 amino acids long. Solely the CDR3 DNA is kept, with 42 bases framed from the first base. From V the trimming removes 6 bases and from J it removes 2 bases, while the gene matches leave 7 bases of the junction unaccounted for. Collaborating institutions collected whole blood in K2EDTA tubes following their own protocols. For TCRbeta analysis, collaborator samples were shipped as frozen whole blood, as isolated PBMCs, or as DNA extracted from either sample type. The receptor's source is a human donor in a cohort sampled during active COVID-19. The specimen sequenced was peripheral blood. Recombination connected TRBV6-5 to TRBJ2-7, with 7 bases in between that match TRBD1. In nucleotides, the sequence is TGTGCCAGCAGCCAACCGGGACAGACCTACGAGCAGTACTTC. Its coded protein is CASSQPGQTYEQYF.